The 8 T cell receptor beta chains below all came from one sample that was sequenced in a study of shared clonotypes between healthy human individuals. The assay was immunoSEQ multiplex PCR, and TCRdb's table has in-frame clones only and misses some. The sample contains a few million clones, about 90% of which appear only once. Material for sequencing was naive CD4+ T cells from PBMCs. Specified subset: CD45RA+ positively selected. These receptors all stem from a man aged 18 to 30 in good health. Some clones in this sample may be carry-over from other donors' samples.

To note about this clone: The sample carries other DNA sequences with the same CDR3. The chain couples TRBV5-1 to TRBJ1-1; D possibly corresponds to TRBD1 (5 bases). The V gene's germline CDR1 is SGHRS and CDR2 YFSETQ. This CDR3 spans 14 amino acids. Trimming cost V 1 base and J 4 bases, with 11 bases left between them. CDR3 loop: CASSLTGAGTEAFF. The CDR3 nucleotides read TGCGCCAGCAGCTTGACCGGGGCCGGCACTGAAGCTTTCTTT.

CDR3 sequence: CASSRFGSQPQHF. CDR3 sequence (DNA): TGTGCCAGCAGCCGTTTCGGGAGTCAGCCCCAGCATTTT. The V gene is TRBV7-2, the J gene TRBJ1-5; D is undetermined. The CDR3 length is 13 residues. Trimming removed 5 bases from V and 6 bases from J, with 11 bases in between. Germline V gene lookup returns CDR1 SGHTA and CDR2 FQGNSA.

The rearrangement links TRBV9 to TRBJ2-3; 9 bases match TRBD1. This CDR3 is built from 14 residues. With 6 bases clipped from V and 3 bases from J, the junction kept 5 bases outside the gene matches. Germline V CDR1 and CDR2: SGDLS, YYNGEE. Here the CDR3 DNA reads TGTGCCAGCAAACAGGGGGCGACTACAGATACGCAGTATTTT. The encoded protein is CASKQGATTDTQYF.

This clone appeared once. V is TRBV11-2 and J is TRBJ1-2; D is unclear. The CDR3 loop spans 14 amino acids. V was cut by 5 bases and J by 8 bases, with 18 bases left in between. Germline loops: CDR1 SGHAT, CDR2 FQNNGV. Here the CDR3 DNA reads TGTGCCAGCAGCGTTAACCCGGGTCGAGGCGGCTACACCTTC. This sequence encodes CASSVNPGRGGYTF.

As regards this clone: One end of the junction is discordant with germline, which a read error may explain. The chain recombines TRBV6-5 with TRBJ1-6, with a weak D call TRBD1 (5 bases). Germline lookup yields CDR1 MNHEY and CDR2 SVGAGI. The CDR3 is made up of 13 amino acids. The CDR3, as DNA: TGTGCCACCAGTGGGGGACGTAATTCACCCCTCCACTTT. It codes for CATSGGRNSPLHF.

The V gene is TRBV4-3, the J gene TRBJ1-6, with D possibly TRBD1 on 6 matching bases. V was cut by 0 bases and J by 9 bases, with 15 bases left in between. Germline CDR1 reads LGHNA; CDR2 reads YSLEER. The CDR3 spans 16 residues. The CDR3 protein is CASSQDWAGVGSPLHF. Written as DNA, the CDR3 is TGCGCCAGCAGCCAAGACTGGGCAGGGGTTGGTTCACCCCTCCACTTT.

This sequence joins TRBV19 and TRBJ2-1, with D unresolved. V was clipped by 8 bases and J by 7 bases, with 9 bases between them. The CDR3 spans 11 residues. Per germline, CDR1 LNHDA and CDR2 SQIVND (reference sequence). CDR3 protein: CASGRRNEQFF. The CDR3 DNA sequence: TGTGCCAGTGGACGGCGGAATGAGCAGTTCTTC.

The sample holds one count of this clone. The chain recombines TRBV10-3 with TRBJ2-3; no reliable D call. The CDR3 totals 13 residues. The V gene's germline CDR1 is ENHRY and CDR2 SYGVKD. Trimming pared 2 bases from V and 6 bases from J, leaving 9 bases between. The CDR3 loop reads CAISERTADTQYF. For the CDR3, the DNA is TGTGCCATCAGTGAGCGAACCGCCGATACGCAGTATTTT.